This T cell receptor (beta chain) was captured in a study of monozygotic twins with inflammatory bowel disease. Looked up from germline, CDR1 is MNHEY and CDR2 is SMNVEV (reference sequence). The CDR3 totals 15 residues. Following a re-call of the 5' RACE reads, TCRdb has one entry per CDR3 protein and lacks DNA. The sample table includes fewer than 550,000 distinct CDR3 sequences. This rearrangement joins TRBV27 to TRBJ1-2; TCRdb's assignment of TRBD1 cannot be checked, as there is no DNA. The sample taken for sequencing was blood. This receptor was taken from a human donor with ulcerative colitis or Crohn's disease, or a healthy co-twin of an affected twin (not recorded which). The CDR3 spells CASSGAAGNAYGYTF.